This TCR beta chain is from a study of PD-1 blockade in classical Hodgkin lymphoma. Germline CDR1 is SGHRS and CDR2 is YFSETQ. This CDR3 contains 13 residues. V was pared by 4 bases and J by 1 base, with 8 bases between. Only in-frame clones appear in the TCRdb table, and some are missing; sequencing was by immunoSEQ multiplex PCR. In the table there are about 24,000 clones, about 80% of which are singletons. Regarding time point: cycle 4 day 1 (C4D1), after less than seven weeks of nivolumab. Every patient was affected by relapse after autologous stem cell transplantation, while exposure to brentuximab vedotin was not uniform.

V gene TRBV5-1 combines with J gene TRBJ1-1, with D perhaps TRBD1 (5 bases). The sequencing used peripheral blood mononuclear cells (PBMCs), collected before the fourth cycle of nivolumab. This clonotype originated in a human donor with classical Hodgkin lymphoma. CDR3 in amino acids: CASSTGQNTEAFF. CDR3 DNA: TGCGCCAGCAGCACGGGGCAGAACACTGAAGCTTTCTTT.